Listed here are 29 T cell receptor beta chains from one sample, sequenced in a study of ipilimumab plus nivolumab after autologous stem cell transplantation. Repertoires were generated with immunoSEQ multiplex PCR, while TCRdb's copy carries only in-frame clones and drops some. The table records 20,000 to 30,000 clones, just over 85% of them present only once. Sequences were derived from PBMCs, sampled in a trial of ipilimumab plus nivolumab as post-transplant consolidation. These receptors all stem from a male donor with diffuse large B-cell lymphoma.

This clone was recorded once. The rearrangement uses TRBV6-7 and TRBJ2-1; tentatively, D is TRBD1 (6 bases). TRBV6-7 counts as an open reading frame of uncertain function. The germline V and J ends were trimmed by 6 bases and 2 bases, with 14 bases remaining between them. This CDR3 has 15 residues. The CDR3 loop reads CASSESQGTYNEQFF. Here the CDR3 DNA reads TGTGCCAGCAGCGAATCACAGGGAACCTACAATGAGCAGTTCTTC.

The V gene is TRBV7-2, the J gene TRBJ2-1; the D is unclear. The CDR3 runs 15 residues. Germline CDR1 reads SGHTA; CDR2 reads FQGNSA. V gave up 1 base and J gave up 6 bases, with 13 bases separating them. The CDR3 nucleotides are TGTGCCAGCAGCTTAGGGTTAGCTGGTGGCAATGAGCAGTTCTTC. Residues: CASSLGLAGGNEQFF.

Worth noting for this clone: Distinct nucleotide sequences in the sample also encode this CDR3. J is TRBJ1-1 and V is TRBV15; D unclear. V lost 0 bases, J lost 0 bases, and 8 bases lay in between. The CDR3 contains 15 residues. The germline V gene encodes CDR1 LNHNV and CDR2 YYDKDF (reference sequence). CDR3 region: CATSREGGLNTEAFF. CDR3 nucleotides: TGTGCCACCAGCAGAGAGGGCGGCTTGAACACTGAAGCTTTCTTT.

The V gene is TRBV5-6, the J gene TRBJ1-2, with a possible D match to TRBD1 (5 bases). Germline-derived CDR1 and CDR2 are SGHDT and YYEEEE. Trimming took off 6 bases at V and 3 bases at J, with 18 bases between the two ends. The CDR3 loop spans 15 amino acids. CDR3 amino acids: CASIRKLTVYYGYTF. The CDR3 coding sequence is TGTGCCAGCATCCGCAAATTGACAGTTTACTATGGCTACACCTTC. Full variable domain (rest looked up from reference TRBV5-6 and TRBJ1-2): DAGVTQSPTHLIKTRGQQVTLRCSPKSGHDTVSWYQQALGQGPQFIFQYYEEEERQRGNFPDRFSGHQFPNYSSELNVNALLLGDSALYLCASIRKLTVYYGYTFGSGTRLTVV.

This chain connects TRBV29-1 to TRBJ1-2; D perhaps matches TRBD1 (6 bases). The CDR3 has 11 amino acids. The V gene lost 6 bases and the J gene lost 6 bases, with 11 bases spanning the gap. The germline gives CDR1 SQVTM, CDR2 ANQGSEA. CDR3 protein: CSVTGLHGYTF. As DNA, the CDR3 is TGCAGCGTCACAGGGTTACATGGCTACACCTTC.

This clone has just a few counts. This chain joins TRBV7-9 and TRBJ1-5; maybe TRBD1 (5 bases). Germline V gene data show CDR1 as SEHNR and CDR2 as FQNEAQ (reference sequence). Trimming cost V 5 bases and J 4 bases, with 12 bases left between them. The CDR3 spans 14 residues. CDR3 sequence: CASSAGAANQPQHF. DNA for the CDR3: TGTGCCAGCAGCGCCGGGGCAGCTAATCAGCCCCAGCATTTT.

The gene calls are TRBV19 and TRBJ1-3, with D perhaps matching TRBD1 (5 bases). This CDR3 spans 15 amino acids. Germline CDR1 and CDR2: LNHDA and SQIVND (reference sequence). V was pared by 7 bases and J by 5 bases, with 18 bases between. DNA for the CDR3: TGTGCCAGTAAAGATGCAGGAGGGGCGAGAAACACCATATATTTT. Amino acid sequence: CASKDAGGARNTIYF.

This chain links TRBV6-1 with TRBJ1-1; maybe TRBD1 (5 bases). In germline, CDR1 is MNHNS, CDR2 SASEGT. V lost 2 bases and J 14 bases, leaving 15 bases between the germline ends. The CDR3 runs to 12 residues. The CDR3 is CASSERGRQKFF. The CDR3, as DNA: TGTGCCAGCAGTGAAAGGGGCAGGCAAAAATTCTTT.

V gene TRBV7-2 combines with J gene TRBJ2-5; tentatively, D is TRBD1 (6 bases). V dropped 4 bases and J dropped 5 bases, with 17 bases sitting between them. The V gene's germline CDR1 is SGHTA and CDR2 FQGNSA. The CDR3 is made up of 15 amino acids. The CDR3 DNA reads as TGTGCCAGCAGCTCTTCTAGTCAAAGGGGGGAGACCCAGTACTTC. Its protein product is CASSSSSQRGETQYF.

The V gene is TRBV7-2, the J gene TRBJ2-3; D perhaps matches TRBD2 (7 bases). Germline CDR1 and CDR2: SGHTA and FQGNSA. The CDR3 runs to 14 residues. V was shortened by 6 bases and J by 5 bases, with 15 bases between the two germline ends. CDR3 bases: TGTGCCAGCAGGGGAGGGGGGGGCAAAGATACGCAGTATTTT. As protein: CASRGGGGKDTQYF.

This clone was counted between two and nine times. V usage is TRBV7-2 and J usage is TRBJ2-7; D remains unclear. Trimming removed 3 bases at V and 2 bases at J, with 8 bases between. Germline V gene data show CDR1 as SGHTA and CDR2 as FQGNSA. The CDR3 runs to 13 residues. The CDR3 protein is CASSLDAAYEQYF. DNA of the CDR3: TGTGCCAGCAGCTTGGATGCGGCCTACGAGCAGTACTTC.

The chain is built from TRBV30 and TRBJ2-2; D is undetermined. The CDR3 has 14 residues. Germline V gene data show CDR1 as GTSNPN and CDR2 as SVGIG (reference sequence). Trimming cost V 0 bases and J 6 bases, with 11 bases left between them. The CDR3 loop reads CAWSVGHLAGELFF. In DNA, the CDR3 is TGTGCCTGGAGTGTGGGTCATCTCGCCGGGGAGCTGTTTTTT. Drawing the rest from reference TRBV30 and TRBJ2-2, the complete variable domain is SQTIHQWPATLVQPVGSPLSLECTVEGTSNPNLYWYRQAAGRGLQLLFYSVGIGQISSEVPQNLSASRPQDRQFILSSKKLLLSDSGFYLCAWSVGHLAGELFFGEGSRLTVL.

Here the CDR3 reads CASSPNTGFTGELFF. In DNA, the CDR3 is TGTGCCAGCTCACCGAATACAGGATTCACCGGGGAGCTGTTTTTT. The chain links TRBV18 to TRBJ2-2; maybe TRBD1 (5 bases). The CDR3 covers 15 residues. Germline V lookup: CDR1 KGHSH, CDR2 LQKENI. Trimming left V 3 bases short and J 4 bases short, with 12 bases between.

V and J are TRBV5-1 and TRBJ1-2; D perhaps matches TRBD1 (6 bases). The V and J ends lost 5 bases and 8 bases respectively, with 22 bases between them. Germline loops: CDR1 SGHRS, CDR2 YFSETQ. This CDR3 contains 15 residues. CDR3 nucleotide sequence: TGCGCCAGCAGAGATGCACAGGGCTTTATGGAGGGCTACACCTTC. It codes for CASRDAQGFMEGYTF.

V gene TRBV7-9 combines with J gene TRBJ2-4; 9 bases map to TRBD1. The CDR3 loop spans 18 amino acids. In germline, CDR1 is SEHNR, CDR2 FQNEAQ (reference sequence). Losses at the gene ends were 1 base for V and 1 base for J; bases not matched to a gene: 8. This chain's CDR3 is CASSLGAQGASAKNIQYF. CDR3 sequence (DNA): TGTGCCAGCAGCTTAGGGGCACAGGGGGCTTCTGCCAAAAACATTCAGTACTTC.

This sequence joins TRBV18 and TRBJ2-1; 13 bases line up with TRBD2. The CDR3 contains 15 residues. The V segment lost 3 bases and the J segment 4 bases; nucleotides outside the gene matches: 0. The germline CDR1 and CDR2 sequences are KGHSH and LQKENI. The CDR3 region has the DNA TGTGCCAGCTCACCGACTAGCGGGGGGTACAATGAGCAGTTCTTC. Residues: CASSPTSGGYNEQFF.

The chain has TRBV18 and TRBJ1-4, with 7 bases aligning to TRBD1. The CDR3 extends over 15 amino acids. Germline values: CDR1 KGHSH, CDR2 LQKENI. V shed 6 bases and J 0 bases; nucleotides not matched to a gene: 4. The DNA for the CDR3 is TGTGCCAGCTCCCGAACAGGGGCAACTAATGAAAAACTGTTTTTT. Encoded protein: CASSRTGATNEKLFF.

The CDR3 protein is CASSSGPGSGNTIYF. DNA of the CDR3: TGTGCCAGCAGTTCGGGACCGGGCTCTGGAAACACCATATATTTT. The J gene is TRBJ1-3, the V gene TRBV6-5; D might be TRBD1 (5 bases). This CDR3 contains 15 residues. The germline CDR1 and CDR2 sequences are MNHEY and SVGAGI. Trimming removed 4 bases from V and 0 bases from J, with 10 bases in between.

The chain couples TRBV2 to TRBJ2-3; TRBD2 agrees at 15 bases. CDR1 and CDR2 from the germline V gene are SNHLY and FYNNEI. The CDR3 length is 19 residues. V lost 4 bases to trimming and J lost 1 base; unmatched junction nucleotides: 9. The CDR3 sequence: CASSAGPGLAGGGTDTQYF. The CDR3 DNA sequence: TGTGCCAGCAGTGCGGGGCCGGGACTAGCGGGGGGTGGCACAGATACGCAGTATTTT.

The gene calls are TRBV6-6 and TRBJ1-3, with D perhaps matching TRBD1 (6 bases). CDR3 length: 15 residues. The V gene lost 2 bases and the J gene lost 3 bases, with 11 bases spanning the gap. CDR1 MNHNY and CDR2 SVGAGI come from the germline V gene (reference sequence). DNA for the CDR3: TGTGCCAGCAGTTACGGAACAGGGCGTGGAAACACCATATATTTT. Translation gives CASSYGTGRGNTIYF.

The sample holds a few counts of this clone. The gene calls are TRBV7-8 and TRBJ2-1; no definite D call. Germline lookup yields CDR1 SGHVS and CDR2 FQNEAQ. The V and J ends lost 5 bases and 4 bases respectively, with 15 bases between them. The CDR3 has 15 residues. Here the CDR3 reads CASSAAALTYNEQFF. CDR3 nucleotides: TGTGCCAGCAGCGCAGCAGCGCTCACATACAATGAGCAGTTCTTC.

J is TRBJ2-7 and V is TRBV6-1; 10 nucleotides agree with TRBD1. The germline V gene has CDR1 MNHNS and CDR2 SASEGT. The CDR3 totals 14 residues. The V and J ends lost 7 bases and 3 bases, in that order; junction bases with no gene match: 6. This CDR3 reads CASNSRDRGYEQYF. In DNA form, the CDR3 reads TGTGCCAGCAATAGCCGGGACAGGGGCTACGAGCAGTACTTC.

The chain links TRBV7-2 to TRBJ2-1; 8 bases are shared with TRBD1. The trim removed 2 bases at V and 7 bases at J, leaving 7 bases unmatched. The germline CDR1 and CDR2 sequences are SGHTA and FQGNSA. The CDR3 contains 15 residues. The CDR3 sequence is CASSLLTGARNEQFF. For the CDR3, the DNA is TGTGCCAGCAGCTTACTGACAGGGGCGCGGAATGAGCAGTTCTTC.

The rearrangement links TRBV14 to TRBJ2-5; D gene unclear. The better agreement between TRBJ2-7 and the DNA end casts doubt on the J call. CDR3 size: 15 residues. Germline V gene sequence: CDR1 SGHDN, CDR2 FVKESK. CDR3 nucleotides: TGTGCCAGCAGCCAAGAGGTGGGCGGTATGTACGAGCAGTACTTC. This sequence encodes CASSQEVGGMYEQYF.

V is TRBV6-1 and J is TRBJ1-5; D gene unclear. The CDR3 loop spans 15 amino acids. Germline V lookup: CDR1 MNHNS, CDR2 SASEGT. The V end lost 3 bases, the J end lost 0 bases, and 9 bases lay between the germline ends. CDR3 bases: TGTGCCAGCAGTGACAGGATCAATAGCAATCAGCCCCAGCATTTT. Amino acid sequence: CASSDRINSNQPQHF.

The V and J genes are TRBV2 and TRBJ2-4; possibly TRBD2 for D (7 bases). The CDR3 is 15 residues long. V was shortened by 6 bases and J by 5 bases, with 17 bases between the two germline ends. CDR1 SNHLY and CDR2 FYNNEI come from the germline V gene. CDR3 sequence (DNA): TGTGCCAGCAGCTCTAGGGGGGGGATCCAAAACATTCAGTACTTC. This gives the protein CASSSRGGIQNIQYF.

This chain joins TRBV29-1 and TRBJ1-2; 9 nucleotides line up with TRBD1. Trimming at V came to 4 bases and at J to 2 bases, leaving 2 bases not matched to a gene. The CDR3 contains 13 residues. CDR1 is SQVTM and CDR2 is ANQGSEA in the germline V gene. CDR3 sequence: CSVVTGGNYGYTF. The DNA for the CDR3 is TGCAGCGTTGTGACAGGGGGAAACTATGGCTACACCTTC.

The gene calls are TRBV28 and TRBJ2-7; D remains unclear. CDR1 MDHEN and CDR2 SYDVKM come from the germline V gene. Trimming cost V 5 bases and J 1 base, with 9 bases left between them. The CDR3 is 13 residues long. This CDR3 is CASSRLRSYEQYF. In nucleotides, the CDR3 is TGTGCCAGCAGTCGTTTGAGATCCTACGAGCAGTACTTC.

This rearrangement joins TRBV19 to TRBJ1-5; 8 bases are a match to TRBD1. The CDR3 runs to 16 residues. J lost 0 bases, V lost 3 bases, and 4 bases had no gene match. CDR1 and CDR2 (germline): LNHDA, SQIVND (reference sequence). The CDR3 nucleotides read TGTGCCAGTAGTATCCCAGGACAGGGTAGCAATCAGCCCCAGCATTTT. Its translation is CASSIPGQGSNQPQHF.